Below are 5 T cell receptor beta chains sequenced from a single sample in a study of blood T cell repertoires in COVID-19. Assay used: immunoSEQ multiplex PCR; TCRdb lists only in-frame clones, some missing. The sample includes roughly 280,000 clones, approximately 82% of them seen just once. The sequenced sample consisted of peripheral blood. All receptors derive from a man aged 60-69 years who had recovered from COVID-19.

The chain combines TRBV14 with TRBJ2-7; 11 bases are a match to TRBD2. Per germline, CDR1 SGHDN and CDR2 FVKESK. Germline trimming cut 9 bases from V and 3 bases from J; bases unmatched to any gene: 13. CDR3 size: 16 residues. The CDR3 sequence is CARQNFSGGARYEQYF. The CDR3 DNA is TGTGCCAGACAAAACTTTAGCGGGGGGGCTCGCTACGAGCAGTACTTC.

This chain links TRBV2 with TRBJ2-3, with 8 bases aligning to TRBD2. J lost 2 bases, V lost 9 bases, and 7 bases had no gene match. The CDR3 has 14 residues. Looked up from germline, CDR1 is SNHLY and CDR2 is FYNNEI. Here the CDR3 reads CARGGSGNTDTQYF. CDR3 DNA: TGTGCCAGAGGGGGTAGCGGGAACACAGATACGCAGTATTTT. The full variable domain, completed using reference TRBV2 and TRBJ2-3, is EPEVTQTPSHQVTQMGQEVILRCVPISNHLYFYWYRQILGQKVEFLVSFYNNEISEKSEIFDDQFSVERPDGSNFTLKIRSTKLEDSAMYFCARGGSGNTDTQYFGPGTRLTVL.

This clone is a singleton in its sample. V and J are TRBV19 and TRBJ2-5, with 11 bases aligning to TRBD2. Germline V CDR1 and CDR2: LNHDA, SQIVND (reference sequence). The CDR3 totals 19 residues. Unmatched junction bases numbered 18, after V lost 7 bases and J lost 2 bases. CDR3 region: CASTPLQGSSGRWQETQYF. The CDR3 DNA reads as TGTGCCAGTACCCCCCTTCAGGGCTCTAGCGGGAGGTGGCAAGAGACCCAGTACTTC.

With regard to this clone: The junction departs from the called germline gene at one end, perhaps through a read error. The chain combines TRBV7-7 with TRBJ2-5; possibly TRBD2 for D (6 bases). CDR3 size: 14 residues. The germline V gene has CDR1 SSHAT and CDR2 FNYEAQ (reference sequence). This CDR3 reads CASSLRGLQETQYF. The CDR3 bases are TGTGCTAGCAGCTTACGGGGACTGCAAGAGACCCAGTACTTC.

The chain has TRBV6-5 and TRBJ1-6; D gene uncertain. Germline V gene sequence: CDR1 MNHEY, CDR2 SVGAGI. This CDR3 has 13 residues. V lost 2 bases, J lost 9 bases, and 8 bases lay in between. CDR3 bases: TGTGCCAGCAGTTACATCGGTGCTTCACCCCTCCACTTT. Amino acids: CASSYIGASPLHF.